Sequencing of this TCR beta chain was carried out in a study of technical replicates of blood from several donors. CDR1 MNHNS and CDR2 SASEGT come from the germline V gene. The V gene end was trimmed by 7 bases and the J gene end by 0 bases; junction bases not matched to a gene: 8. This CDR3 is 15 amino acids long. Here immunoSEQ multiplex PCR was the method, and the copy in TCRdb shows in-frame clones only, minus some. Of about 81,000 clones listed, approximately 97% were seen once; the top ten hold around 0.2%. The chain has TRBV6-1 and TRBJ2-7, with 8 bases that match TRBD1. The source is a human donor in good health. Sequenced material: T cells isolated from PBMCs. CDR3 bases: TGTGCCAGCAAGCCAGGGGGCCCGATCTCCTACGAGCAGTACTTC. This translates into CASKPGGPISYEQYF.